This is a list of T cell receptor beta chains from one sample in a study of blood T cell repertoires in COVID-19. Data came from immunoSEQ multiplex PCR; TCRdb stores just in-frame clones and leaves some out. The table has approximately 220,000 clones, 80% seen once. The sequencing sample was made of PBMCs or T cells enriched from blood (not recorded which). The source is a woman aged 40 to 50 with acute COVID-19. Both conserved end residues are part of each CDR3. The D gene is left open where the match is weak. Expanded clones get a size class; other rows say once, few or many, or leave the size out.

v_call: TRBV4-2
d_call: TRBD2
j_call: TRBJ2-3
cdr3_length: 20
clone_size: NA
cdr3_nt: TGTGCCAGCAGCCAAGATGGTGTCGGGAGCCGGGAGGGCCTCCCAGATACGCAGTATTTT
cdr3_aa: CASSQDGVGSREGLPDTQYF

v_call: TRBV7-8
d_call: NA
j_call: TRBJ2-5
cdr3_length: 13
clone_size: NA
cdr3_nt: TGTGCCAGCAGCTTAGACGGGTTGGAGACCCAGTACTTC
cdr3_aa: CASSLDGLETQYF

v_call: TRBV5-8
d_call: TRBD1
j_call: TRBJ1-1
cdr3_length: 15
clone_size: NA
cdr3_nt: TGTGCCAGCAACCAGGGACAGGTCGGGGACACTGAAGCTTTCTTT
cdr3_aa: CASNQGQVGDTEAFF

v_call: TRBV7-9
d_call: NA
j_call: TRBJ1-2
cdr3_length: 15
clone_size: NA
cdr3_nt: TGTGCCAGCAGCTTACCGGTTCAGGGGTTCGATGGCTACACCTTC
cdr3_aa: CASSLPVQGFDGYTF

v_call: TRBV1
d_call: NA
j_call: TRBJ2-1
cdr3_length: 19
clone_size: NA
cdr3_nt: TGCACCAGCAGCCGCTCTGGACTACCCGATCAGATTCCCTACAATGAGCAGTTCTTC
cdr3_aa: CTSSRSGLPDQIPYNEQFF

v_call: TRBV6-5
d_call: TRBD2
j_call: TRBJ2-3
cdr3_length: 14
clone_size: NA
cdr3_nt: TGTGCCAGCACTCGCCTAGCGGGACCAGATACGCAGTATTTT
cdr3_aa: CASTRLAGPDTQYF

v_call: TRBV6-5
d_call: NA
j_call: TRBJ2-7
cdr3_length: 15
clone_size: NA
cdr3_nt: TGTGCCAGCAGTCCCCGGACGGGATTTGTCTACGAGCAGTACTTC
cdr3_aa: CASSPRTGFVYEQYF

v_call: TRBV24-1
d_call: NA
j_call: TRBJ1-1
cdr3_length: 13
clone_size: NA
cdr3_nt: TGTGCCACCAGTGTGCCGGGAAGCTCTGAAGCTTTCTTT
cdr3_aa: CATSVPGSSEAFF

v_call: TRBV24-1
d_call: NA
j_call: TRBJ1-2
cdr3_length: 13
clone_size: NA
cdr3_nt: TGTGCCACCAGTGATGAGGTGGATTATGGCTACACCTTC
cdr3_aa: CATSDEVDYGYTF

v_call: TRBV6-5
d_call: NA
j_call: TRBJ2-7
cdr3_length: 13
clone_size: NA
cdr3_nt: TGTGCCAGCAGTTACGGGGAGACCTACGAGCAGTACTTC
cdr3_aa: CASSYGETYEQYF

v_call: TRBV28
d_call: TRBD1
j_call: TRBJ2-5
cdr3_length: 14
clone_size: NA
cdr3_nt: TGTGCCAGCAGCCAACAGGGGGCGGAGGAGACCCAGTACTTC
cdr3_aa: CASSQQGAEETQYF

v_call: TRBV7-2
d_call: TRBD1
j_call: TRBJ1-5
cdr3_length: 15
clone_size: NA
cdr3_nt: TGTGCCAGCAGCCCCCGGACAGGGGCTGGGCAGCCCCAGCATTTT
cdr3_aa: CASSPRTGAGQPQHF

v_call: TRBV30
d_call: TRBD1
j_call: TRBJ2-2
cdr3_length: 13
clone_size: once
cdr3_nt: TGTGCCTTCCCGGGCAGGGGGCACCGGGAGCTGTTTTTT
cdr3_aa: CAFPGRGHRELFF

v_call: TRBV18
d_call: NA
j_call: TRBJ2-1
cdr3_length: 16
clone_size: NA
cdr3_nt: TGTGCCAGCTCATCTAGGACTTCAAGCTCCTACAATGAGCAGTTCTTC
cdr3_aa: CASSSRTSSSYNEQFF

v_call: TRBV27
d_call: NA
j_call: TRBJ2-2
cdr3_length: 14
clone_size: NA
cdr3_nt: TGTGCCAGCAGTTTCACGGCGAACACCGGGGAGCTGTTTTTT
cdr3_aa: CASSFTANTGELFF

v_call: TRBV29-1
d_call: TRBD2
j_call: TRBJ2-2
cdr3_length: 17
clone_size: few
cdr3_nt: TGCAGCGTACCGGGACTAGCGGGAGTAGGGCACACCGGGGAGCTGTTTTTT
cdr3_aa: CSVPGLAGVGHTGELFF

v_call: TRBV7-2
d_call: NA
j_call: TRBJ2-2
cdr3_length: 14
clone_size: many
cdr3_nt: TGTGCCAGCAGCTTAGTTCGTAGCACCGGGGAGCTGTTTTTT
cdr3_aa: CASSLVRSTGELFF

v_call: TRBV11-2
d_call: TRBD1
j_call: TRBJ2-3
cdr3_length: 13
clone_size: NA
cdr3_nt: TGTGCCAGTGCGGACAGGGTGCCAGATACGCAGTATTTT
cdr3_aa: CASADRVPDTQYF

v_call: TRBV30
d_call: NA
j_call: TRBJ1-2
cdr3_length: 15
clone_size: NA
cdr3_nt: TGTGCCTGGACCTCTATAGGCAGGAGGAACTATGGCTACACCTTC
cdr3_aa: CAWTSIGRRNYGYTF

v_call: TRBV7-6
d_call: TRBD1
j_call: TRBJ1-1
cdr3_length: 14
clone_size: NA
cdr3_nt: TGTGCCAGCAGCTCTCACAGGGGGCGGGCTGAAGCTTTCTTT
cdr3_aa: CASSSHRGRAEAFF

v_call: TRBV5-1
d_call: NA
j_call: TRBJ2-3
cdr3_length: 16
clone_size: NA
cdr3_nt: TGCGCCAGCAGCCTAGACCCGATGGGGGGGCTAGATACGCAGTATTTT
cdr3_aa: CASSLDPMGGLDTQYF

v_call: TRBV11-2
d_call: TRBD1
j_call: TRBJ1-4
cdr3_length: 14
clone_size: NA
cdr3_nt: TGTGCCAGCAGCTTAGGGCAGGGGGAAGAAAAACTGTTTTTT
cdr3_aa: CASSLGQGEEKLFF

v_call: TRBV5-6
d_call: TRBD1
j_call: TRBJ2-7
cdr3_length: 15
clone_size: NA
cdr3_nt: TGTGCCAGCAGCTCCCGGGACAGGGTTGCTTACGAGCAGTACTTC
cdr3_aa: CASSSRDRVAYEQYF

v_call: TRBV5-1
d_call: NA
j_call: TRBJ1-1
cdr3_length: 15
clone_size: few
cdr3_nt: TGCGCCAGCAGCTTGGCCCCGGGGGTAGTAGCTGAAGCTTTCTTT
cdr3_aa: CASSLAPGVVAEAFF

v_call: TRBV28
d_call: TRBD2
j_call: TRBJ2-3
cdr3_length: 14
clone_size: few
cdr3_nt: TGTGCCAGCAGGGCGGGGGGGTCCACAGATACGCAGTATTTT
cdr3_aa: CASRAGGSTDTQYF

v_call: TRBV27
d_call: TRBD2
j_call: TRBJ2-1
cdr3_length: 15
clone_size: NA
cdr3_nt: TGTGCCAGCAGTTTAAGGGCTAGCGGTGAGCATGAGCAGTTCTTC
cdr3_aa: CASSLRASGEHEQFF